A single sample is the source of the 21 T cell receptor beta chains below, sequenced in a study of shared clonotypes between healthy human individuals. Generated by immunoSEQ multiplex PCR, the TCRdb table keeps only in-frame clones and is missing some. The data hold some 690,000 clones, with around 90% observed a single time. The sequenced material came from memory CD8+ T cells from PBMCs. Subset noted: CD45RO+ cells pooled with CCR7-negative TemRA cells. Receptors were obtained from a man aged 18 to 35 in good health. Some clones in this sample may be carry-over from other donors' samples.

The rearrangement uses TRBV7-8 and TRBJ2-2, with 8 bases identical to TRBD1. The V segment lost 3 bases and the J segment 4 bases; nucleotides outside the gene matches: 7. Per the germline V gene, CDR1 is SGHVS and CDR2 is FQNEAQ. CDR3 length equals 16 residues. For the CDR3, the DNA is TGTGCCAGCAGCTTCCCAGGGGGCGCGGGCACCGGGGAGCTGTTTTTT. It is translated as CASSFPGGAGTGELFF. Together with reference TRBV7-8 and TRBJ2-2, the CDR3 gives the full variable domain: GAGVSQSPRYKVAKRGQDVALRCDPISGHVSLFWYQQALGQGPEFLTYFQNEAQLDKSGLPSDRFFAERPEGSVSTLKIQRTQQEDSAVYLCASSFPGGAGTGELFFGEGSRLTVL.

V and J are TRBV5-6 and TRBJ1-2; D is unclear. V lost 4 bases to trimming and J lost 0 bases, with 7 bases between them. The CDR3 is 13 amino acids. Germline CDR1 is SGHDT and CDR2 is YYEEEE. CDR3 nucleotide sequence: TGTGCCAGCAGCCTGACGGCTAACTATGGCTACACCTTC. Its protein product is CASSLTANYGYTF.

DNA for the CDR3: TGCAGCGCGGATCTGTGGCAGTTCTTC. It specifies CSADLWQFF. The gene calls are TRBV29-1 and TRBJ2-1, with D hard to call. The length of the CDR3 is 9 residues. The V and J ends lost 7 bases and 12 bases respectively, with 10 bases between them. In germline, CDR1 is SQVTM, CDR2 ANQGSEA.

The chain links TRBV7-2 to TRBJ2-7; possibly TRBD1 for D (5 bases). From germline, CDR1 is SGHTA and CDR2 FQGNSA. V lost 1 base and J lost 4, with 26 bases in between. The CDR3 has 19 residues. The CDR3 reads CASSLGPSVGRTIRYEQYF. CDR3 DNA: TGTGCCAGCAGCTTAGGACCCTCGGTGGGGCGGACGATCCGATACGAGCAGTACTTC.

The rearrangement joins TRBV28 to TRBJ1-2; 7 bases fit TRBD1. The CDR3 spans 14 residues. Germline CDR1 reads MDHEN; CDR2 reads SYDVKM. V lost 6 bases to trimming and J lost 8 bases; unmatched junction nucleotides: 12. DNA of the CDR3: TGTGCCAGCAGCAGAACTGGACAGGTCGCGGGCTACACCTTC. Protein product: CASSRTGQVAGYTF.

The chain is built from TRBV9 and TRBJ2-3; 8 positions agree with TRBD2. Germline V gene data show CDR1 as SGDLS and CDR2 as YYNGEE. CDR3 length: 17 amino acids. The J segment lost 4 bases and the V segment lost 4 bases, leaving 14 bases of the junction unmatched. CDR3 nucleotides: TGTGCCAGCAGCTCCTGGGGAGGGACTAGTCTCGCAGATACGCAGTATTTT. Translating it yields CASSSWGGTSLADTQYF.

The chain couples TRBV30 to TRBJ2-1, with unresolved D. Trimming cost V 4 bases and J 10 bases, with 11 bases left between them. The CDR3 has 11 amino acids. Germline V gives CDR1 GTSNPN, CDR2 SVGIG (reference sequence). The CDR3 sequence is CAWMVGWEQFF. The CDR3 DNA reads as TGTGCCTGGATGGTCGGTTGGGAGCAGTTCTTC. Based on the CDR3 plus reference TRBV30 and TRBJ2-1, the full variable domain is SQTIHQWPATLVQPVGSPLSLECTVEGTSNPNLYWYRQAAGRGLQLLFYSVGIGQISSEVPQNLSASRPQDRQFILSSKKLLLSDSGFYLCAWMVGWEQFFGPGTRLTVL.

V is TRBV30 and J is TRBJ1-4; D is uncertain. CDR1 GTSNPN and CDR2 SVGIG come from the germline V gene (reference sequence). V gave up 0 bases and J gave up 6 bases, with 5 bases separating them. This CDR3 is built from 12 residues. CDR3 nucleotide sequence: TGTGCCTGGAGTGTATTAGATGAAAAACTGTTTTTT. Its protein is CAWSVLDEKLFF.

This chain connects TRBV9 to TRBJ2-7; D gene uncertain. V was shortened by 4 bases and J by 2 bases, with 16 bases between the two germline ends. Germline CDR1 SGDLS, CDR2 YYNGEE. The CDR3 is 15 amino acids. CDR3 region: CASSPGLIITYEQYF. The CDR3 DNA sequence: TGTGCCAGCAGCCCAGGCCTTATCATAACCTACGAGCAGTACTTC.

The genes are TRBV19 and TRBJ2-7; 7 bases are shared with TRBD1. Germline-derived CDR1 and CDR2 are LNHDA and SQIVND (reference sequence). The V gene end was trimmed by 6 bases and the J gene end by 3 bases; junction bases not matched to a gene: 11. The CDR3 consists of 15 residues. Written as DNA, the CDR3 is TGTGCCAGTAGACCCAACCCGGGACAGAACTACGAGCAGTACTTC. Its translation is CASRPNPGQNYEQYF.

The chain joins TRBV18 to TRBJ2-7; D is possibly TRBD1 or TRBD2 (5 bases each). Trimming took off 1 base at V and 6 bases at J, with 10 bases between the two ends. This CDR3 has 13 residues. CDR1 is KGHSH, CDR2 LQKENI, per germline. CDR3 amino acids: CASSPLSGSEQYF. As DNA, the CDR3 is TGTGCCAGCTCACCACTTTCAGGGAGCGAGCAGTACTTC.

V and J are TRBV4-3 and TRBJ2-3; D is possibly TRBD2 (5 bases). The V end was cut by 4 bases, the J end by 2 bases, with 10 bases between. Germline-derived CDR1 and CDR2 are LGHNA and YSLEER. The CDR3 is 14 residues long. The CDR3 sequence: CASSRDSATDTQYF. The CDR3, as DNA: TGCGCCAGCAGCCGGGATAGCGCCACAGATACGCAGTATTTT.

The chain joins TRBV10-2 to TRBJ1-1, with no clear D. This CDR3 is 14 amino acids long. CDR1 is WSHSY and CDR2 is SAAADI in the germline V gene. Deletions cut 5 bases from V and 0 bases from J, with 10 bases between. The CDR3 sequence is CASSNTALNTEAFF. The CDR3 nucleotides are TGCGCCAGCAGTAACACGGCCCTGAACACTGAAGCTTTCTTT.

J is TRBJ2-5 and V is TRBV25-1, with D unresolved. Germline CDR1 reads MGHDK; CDR2 reads SYGVNS. The CDR3 runs to 12 residues. Trimming cost V 7 bases and J 4 bases, with 10 bases left between them. CDR3 amino acids: CASMGWRETQYF. The CDR3 DNA sequence: TGTGCCAGCATGGGGTGGAGAGAGACCCAGTACTTC.

The genes are TRBV30 and TRBJ2-7; 8 nucleotides agree with TRBD1. Germline values: CDR1 GTSNPN, CDR2 SVGIG (reference sequence). The CDR3 covers 12 residues. V was clipped by 6 bases and J by 2 bases; unmatched bases: 3. CDR3 amino acids: CACRDRTYEQYF. The CDR3 DNA reads as TGTGCCTGCCGGGACAGGACCTACGAGCAGTACTTC.

The V gene is TRBV27, the J gene TRBJ2-7; 13 bases line up with TRBD2. The CDR3 runs 16 residues. CDR1 and CDR2 from the germline V gene are MNHEY and SMNVEV (reference sequence). J lost 4 bases, V lost 4 bases, and 7 bases had no gene match. The CDR3 DNA is TGTGCCAGCAGTTGGGGGACTAGCGGGACTCAGTACGAGCAGTACTTC. It codes for CASSWGTSGTQYEQYF.

The J gene is TRBJ2-2, the V gene TRBV7-2, with D uncertain. Trimming removed 4 bases from V and 5 bases from J, with 5 bases in between. The CDR3 has 12 amino acids. Germline lookup yields CDR1 SGHTA and CDR2 FQGNSA. In DNA, the CDR3 is TGTGCCAGCAGCTCACGAACCGGGGAGCTGTTTTTT. It encodes CASSSRTGELFF.

CDR3: CATATGPAHYFINQPQHF. The CDR3 nucleotides are TGTGCCACCGCAACAGGGCCCGCACATTATTTCATCAATCAGCCCCAGCATTTT. The chain joins TRBV19 to TRBJ1-5; possible D gene TRBD1, 6 bases. The V gene lost 10 bases and the J gene lost 3 bases, with 28 bases spanning the gap. From germline, CDR1 is LNHDA and CDR2 SQIVND (reference sequence). The CDR3 extends over 18 amino acids.

This chain links TRBV23-1 with TRBJ2-7, with 7 bases fitting TRBD1. TRBV23-1 is noted as an ORF with a role that remains uncertain. Germline trimming cut 0 bases from V and 5 bases from J; bases unmatched to any gene: 10. The CDR3 loop spans 16 amino acids. CDR3 in amino acids: CASSQSADRVAHEQYF. The CDR3 DNA reads as TGCGCCAGCAGTCAATCGGCAGACAGGGTTGCCCACGAGCAGTACTTC.

The gene calls are TRBV11-2 and TRBJ1-1; D is uncertain. The CDR3 contains 14 residues. V shed 5 bases and J shed 3 bases, with 13 bases lying between them. The V gene's germline CDR1 is SGHAT and CDR2 FQNNGV. As DNA, the CDR3 is TGTGCCAGCAGCCCCGATGGCAGAGACACTGAAGCTTTCTTT. Protein product: CASSPDGRDTEAFF.

The chain links TRBV6-5 to TRBJ1-2; D not certain. V shed 2 bases and J shed 8 bases, with 9 bases lying between them. The CDR3 runs 12 residues. Germline CDR1 and CDR2: MNHEY and SVGAGI. For the CDR3, the DNA is TGTGCCAGCAGTTACGGCGGGTTAGGCTACACCTTC. This codes for CASSYGGLGYTF.